This T cell receptor (beta chain) came from a study of blood T cell repertoires in COVID-19. Overall study: The samples span acute and convalescent COVID-19 from the United States, Italy and Spain. T cells, B-cell-depleted T cells, or PBMCs provided the cDNA or gDNA that served as material.

Authors' data handling: Amplified reference gene primers provided the basis for estimating nucleated cell counts. The data were produced by immunoSEQ multiplex PCR, yet TCRdb's version contains in-frame clones alone and is incomplete. V and J calls and clone size are given by that table; D and trimming were obtained from the DNA. Among roughly 290,000 clones, about 89% were seen once, and the ten largest hold about an eighth. In germline, CDR1 is SGHRS, CDR2 YFSETQ. V lost 2 bases and J lost 6; bases outside the gene matches: 6. The CDR3 is 16 amino acids. The TCR originated in a woman aged 55-70 years with acute or convalescent COVID-19. The V gene is TRBV5-1, the J gene TRBJ2-1; TRBD2 matches 12 bases. Sequencing used peripheral blood. The CDR3 DNA is TGCGCCAGCAGCTTTGTACTAGCGGGGGGTGGCAATGAGCAGTTCTTC. Translated: CASSFVLAGGGNEQFF.